These T cell receptor beta chains were read from a single sample in a study of graft-versus-host responses after intestinal transplantation. Repertoires were generated with immunoSEQ multiplex PCR, while TCRdb's copy carries only in-frame clones and drops some. Among some 15,000 clones, around 83% were seen once, and the ten largest hold roughly 3.8%. Sequenced here: ileum tissue, sampled 584 days after intestinal transplantation. The receptors originated from a human patient who received an intestinal transplant, so some T cells may come from the graft donor. The conserved cysteine and the conserved F or W are not part of the CDR3 here. The order of the fields is CDR3 length, D gene, V gene, J gene, CDR3 protein. A D gene is named only where the DNA matches it firmly.

11,NA,TRBV19,TRBJ1-1,ASSIQGSTEAF
10,TRBD1,TRBV7-8,TRBJ1-2,ASSTRQGGYT
12,TRBD2,TRBV5-1,TRBJ2-7,ASSPGLQTYEQY
14,TRBD2,TRBV30,TRBJ2-3,AWSPWTSGNTDTQY
13,TRBD1,TRBV10-3,TRBJ1-2,AISETGGQESGYT
14,TRBD1,TRBV18,TRBJ2-1,ASSPLLRGRHVEQF
12,NA,TRBV2,TRBJ1-2,ASMDKGGSDGYT
13,NA,TRBV27,TRBJ1-2,ASSYSDRPGHGYT
12,NA,TRBV7-9,TRBJ1-2,ASSRVGGNYGYT
11,NA,TRBV6-1,TRBJ2-7,ASSELYNYEQY
14,NA,TRBV4-1,TRBJ1-5,ASSQDSQVPGQPQH
13,NA,TRBV7-8,TRBJ1-5,ASSALDSTNQPQH
13,NA,TRBV19,TRBJ1-1,ASSDLRGGNTEAF
13,NA,TRBV18,TRBJ2-5,ASSPRGALQETQY
12,TRBD2,TRBV5-1,TRBJ2-7,ASSPGTSGYEQY
15,TRBD1,TRBV7-9,TRBJ2-2,ASSSPKQGSNTGELF
16,NA,TRBV19,TRBJ2-5,ASSRIQRPNREIETQY
18,NA,TRBV5-1,TRBJ2-7,ASSSGARRRGGLLFYEQY
12,TRBD1,TRBV25-1,NA,ASMERAGGYEQY
11,NA,TRBV5-4,TRBJ1-5,ASSSGLNQPQH
15,TRBD2,TRBV5-8,TRBJ2-5,ASSVGLAGGPGETQY
11,NA,TRBV5-1,NA,ASSFQGGYEQY
10,NA,TRBV11-2,TRBJ1-1,ASSLSIAEAF
12,NA,TRBV11-3,TRBJ2-7,ASSLGATTYEQY
16,NA,TRBV2,TRBJ2-2,ASSVAVYGARDTGELF
10,NA,TRBV6-5,TRBJ1-6,ASRSRYSPLH
12,NA,TRBV5-4,TRBJ2-2,ASSSQGNTGELF
13,TRBD2,TRBV6-5,TRBJ2-2,ASSSGGVFGGELF
12,NA,TRBV11-3,TRBJ1-6,ASSVTEYNSPLH
12,NA,TRBV7-9,NA,ASSLNSASYEQY
14,NA,TRBV21-1,TRBJ2-6,ASIPSEGYGANVLT
13,TRBD1,TRBV14,TRBJ2-7,ASSHPGTGNDEQY
11,TRBD1,TRBV7-6,TRBJ1-2,ASSFQGAKGYT
13,NA,TRBV4-1,TRBJ1-1,ASSQDWGEGTEAF
13,NA,TRBV7-2,TRBJ1-5,ASSPIRSSNQPQH
13,NA,TRBV27,TRBJ1-2,ASSPRLRVRYGYT
10,NA,TRBV6-5,TRBJ1-1,ASRQDAGVAF
11,NA,TRBV6-1,TRBJ1-1,ASSEGGGTEAF
12,NA,TRBV5-1,TRBJ1-2,ASSSDFSGWGYT
11,NA,TRBV6-1,TRBJ2-1,ASLPSSYNEQF
8,NA,TRBV2,TRBJ1-2,ASSGPGYT
13,NA,TRBV4-1,NA,ASSLEKSGTYEQY
13,NA,TRBV19,TRBJ2-5,AAQPGPKIQETQY
11,NA,TRBV2,TRBJ1-4,ASSDSGFEKLF
11,NA,TRBV7-8,TRBJ2-1,ASSFVGGNEQF
13,NA,TRBV19,TRBJ1-5,ASSIEWQDNQPQH
13,NA,TRBV5-1,TRBJ2-5,ASSSRGDQKGTQY
14,TRBD2,TRBV9,TRBJ2-7,ASSGTSGARTYEQY
12,NA,TRBV9,TRBJ1-6,ASSENTDNSPLH
11,NA,TRBV6-6,TRBJ2-3,ASNPPGTDTQY
17,NA,TRBV5-1,TRBJ1-2,ASSFRGEGGPLYNYGYT
11,NA,TRBV19,TRBJ2-4,ASDQGLGNIQY
13,NA,TRBV15,TRBJ2-5,ATKGGTSTQETQY